This T cell receptor (beta chain) is drawn from a study of PD-1 blockade in classical Hodgkin lymphoma. Every single patient, without exception, relapsed after autologous stem cell transplantation, and brentuximab vedotin exposure varied. Patients reached a best response of complete response, partial response or progressive disease. Germline CDR1 is SEHNR and CDR2 is FQNEAQ (reference sequence). V was cut by 1 base and J by 11 bases, with 29 bases left in between. The CDR3 is 18 amino acids. Using immunoSEQ multiplex PCR, the repertoire was profiled, and TCRdb retains in-frame clones only, with some absent. The profile shows about 21,000 clones, under 80% of them singletons.

The source of this sequence is a human donor with classical Hodgkin lymphoma. This chain joins TRBV7-9 and TRBJ1-2, with D possibly TRBD1 on 5 matching bases. The sequences come from peripheral blood mononuclear cells (PBMCs), collected at baseline. DNA for the CDR3: TGTGCCAGCAGCTTAGATCAGACACTTGAACACTCCGTGGGGGGATACACCTTC. Translating it yields CASSLDQTLEHSVGGYTF. The complete variable domain, with remaining parts taken from reference TRBV7-9 and TRBJ1-2, reads DTGVSQNPRHKITKRGQNVTFRCDPISEHNRLYWYRQTLGQGPEFLTYFQNEAQLEKSRLLSDRFSAERPKGSFSTLEIQRTEQGDSAMYLCASSLDQTLEHSVGGYTFGSGTRLTVV.